The table lists the clone carrying this T cell receptor (beta chain) with many counts. Antigen unknown. The germline gives CDR1 MNHNS, CDR2 SASEGT. There are 12 residues in the CDR3. V lost 3 bases and J lost 6, with 9 bases in between. This entry belongs to a study of Graves' ophthalmopathy and Graves' hyperthyroidism. Moderately to severely active ophthalmopathy under 3 months, CAS at least 3, NOSPECS at least 4. Points from the study as a whole: A 13-signature model separated ophthalmopathy from stable hyperthyroidism, just under 90% sensitivity, around 81% specificity. Appearing in blood as well were most expanded thyroid clonotypes above 0.001 frequency.

Beta-chain TCR CDR3 regions were amplified from RNA transcripts. An initial RT-PCR round employing HTBI primers preceded a second-round multiplex PCR. TCRdb called the multiplex PCR reads again in MiXCR, with one record for every CDR3 protein. Here the sample spans 350,000 to 400,000 distinct CDR3 sequences, around 18% being singletons. The sequence came from a woman aged 18-30 years with Graves' ophthalmopathy. V usage is TRBV6-1 and J usage is TRBJ2-7, with D uncertain. The sample comprised peripheral blood. The CDR3 DNA follows: TGTGCCAGCAGTGAGCTATTCACCGAGCAGTACTTC. It yields the protein CASSELFTEQYF.